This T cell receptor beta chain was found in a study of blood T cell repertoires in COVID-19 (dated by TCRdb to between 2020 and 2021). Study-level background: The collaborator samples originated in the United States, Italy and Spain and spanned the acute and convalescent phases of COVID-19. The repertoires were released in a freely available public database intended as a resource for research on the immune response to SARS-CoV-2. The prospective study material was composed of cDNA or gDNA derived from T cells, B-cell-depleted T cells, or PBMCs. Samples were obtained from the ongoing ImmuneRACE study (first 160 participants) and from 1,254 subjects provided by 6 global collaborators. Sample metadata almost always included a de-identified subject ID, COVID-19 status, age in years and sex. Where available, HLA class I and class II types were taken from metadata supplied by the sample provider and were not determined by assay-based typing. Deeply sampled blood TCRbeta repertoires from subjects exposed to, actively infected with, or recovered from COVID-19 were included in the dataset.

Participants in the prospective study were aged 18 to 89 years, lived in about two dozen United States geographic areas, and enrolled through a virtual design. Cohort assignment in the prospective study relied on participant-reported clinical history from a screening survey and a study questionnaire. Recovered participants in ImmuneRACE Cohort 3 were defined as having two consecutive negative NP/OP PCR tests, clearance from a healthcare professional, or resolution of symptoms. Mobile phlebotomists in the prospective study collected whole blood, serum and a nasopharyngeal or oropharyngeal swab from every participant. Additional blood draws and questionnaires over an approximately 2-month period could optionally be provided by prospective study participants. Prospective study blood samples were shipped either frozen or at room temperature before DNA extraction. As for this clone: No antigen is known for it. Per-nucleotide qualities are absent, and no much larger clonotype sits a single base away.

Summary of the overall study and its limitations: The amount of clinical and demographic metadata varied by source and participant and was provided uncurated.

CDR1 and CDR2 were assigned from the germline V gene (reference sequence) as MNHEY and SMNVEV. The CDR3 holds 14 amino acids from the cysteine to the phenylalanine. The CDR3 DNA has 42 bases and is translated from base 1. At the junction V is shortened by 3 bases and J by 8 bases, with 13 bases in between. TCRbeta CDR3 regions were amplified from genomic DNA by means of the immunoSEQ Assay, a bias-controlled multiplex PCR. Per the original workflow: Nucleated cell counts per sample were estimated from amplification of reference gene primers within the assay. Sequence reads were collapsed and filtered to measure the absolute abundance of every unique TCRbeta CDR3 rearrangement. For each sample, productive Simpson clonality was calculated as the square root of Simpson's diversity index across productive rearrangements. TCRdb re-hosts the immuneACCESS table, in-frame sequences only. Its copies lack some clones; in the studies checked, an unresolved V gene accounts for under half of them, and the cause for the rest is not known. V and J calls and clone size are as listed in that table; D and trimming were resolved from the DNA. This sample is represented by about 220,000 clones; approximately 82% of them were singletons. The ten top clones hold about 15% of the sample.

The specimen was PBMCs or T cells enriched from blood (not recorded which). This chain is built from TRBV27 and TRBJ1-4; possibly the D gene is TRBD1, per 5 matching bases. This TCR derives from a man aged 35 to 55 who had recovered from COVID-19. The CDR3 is CASSFGTTGEKLFF. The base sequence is TGTGCCAGCAGTTTTGGGACTACTGGGGAAAAACTGTTTTTT.